These 17 T cell receptor beta chains were sequenced from one sample in a study of blood T cell repertoires in COVID-19. Profiled with immunoSEQ multiplex PCR; TCRdb holds only in-frame clones, not every one. Of some 85,000 clones detected, about three quarters appear once; the ten largest clones hold 40% to 60%. The sequencing sample was made of peripheral blood. All receptors derive from a human donor in a cohort sampled during active COVID-19.

This clone was seen just once. The CDR3 DNA reads TGTGCCAGTAGTATAACAAGGAACACTGAAGCTTTCTTT. Translated, it gives CASSITRNTEAFF. J is TRBJ1-1 and V is TRBV19; no firm D call. The germline V and J ends were trimmed by 2 bases and 1 base, with 5 bases remaining between them. From germline, CDR1 is LNHDA and CDR2 SQIVND (reference sequence). CDR3 length equals 13 residues. Based on the CDR3 plus reference TRBV19 and TRBJ1-1, the full variable domain is DGGITQSPKYLFRKEGQNVTLSCEQNLNHDAMYWYRQDPGQGLRLIYYSQIVNDFQKGDIAEGYSVSREKKESFPLTVTSAQKNPTAFYLCASSITRNTEAFFGQGTRLTVV.

The chain is built from TRBV28 and TRBJ1-2; perhaps TRBD1 as D (6 bases). The CDR3 runs 12 residues. CDR1 and CDR2 (germline): MDHEN, SYDVKM. The V gene lost 7 bases and the J gene lost 8 bases, with 14 bases spanning the gap. In DNA, the CDR3 is TGTGCCAGCAACGTGGGGGCGGAAGGCTACACCTTC. It translates to CASNVGAEGYTF.

V is TRBV5-1 and J is TRBJ1-3; possibly TRBD1 for D (5 bases). Trimming stripped 5 bases from V and 2 bases from J, with 17 bases between. From germline, CDR1 is SGHRS and CDR2 YFSETQ. CDR3 length equals 16 residues. The CDR3 here is CASSYGTYDTGNTIYF. In DNA, the CDR3 is TGCGCCAGCAGTTATGGGACTTATGATACTGGAAACACCATATATTTT.

This CDR3 reads CASNPLPPGGNNEQFF. The CDR3 DNA sequence: TGTGCCAGCAACCCTCTCCCCCCTGGCGGTAACAATGAGCAGTTCTTC. This chain links TRBV28 with TRBJ2-1; D is unclear. Germline-derived CDR1 and CDR2 are MDHEN and SYDVKM. V gave up 7 bases and J gave up 5 bases, with 21 bases separating them. The CDR3 is made up of 16 amino acids.

The genes are TRBV15 and TRBJ2-7; 8 bases map to TRBD2. With 4 bases clipped from V and 3 bases from J, the junction kept 5 bases outside the gene matches. Germline V gene sequence: CDR1 LNHNV, CDR2 YYDKDF (reference sequence). The CDR3 has 14 amino acids. The CDR3 bases are TGTGCCACCAGCACCGGGACTAGTTTCTACGAGCAGTACTTC. Translated: CATSTGTSFYEQYF.

V gene TRBV28 combines with J gene TRBJ1-6; TRBD1 matches at 7 bases. The CDR3 is made up of 16 amino acids. The germline V gene encodes CDR1 MDHEN and CDR2 SYDVKM. With V trimmed by 4 bases and J by 5 bases, 8 bases remained unmatched. The CDR3 here is CASSSTWTGHNSPLHF. Written as DNA, the CDR3 is TGTGCCAGCAGTTCGACGTGGACAGGTCATAATTCACCCCTCCACTTT.

The chain links TRBV6-5 to TRBJ1-2, with 9 bases fitting TRBD1. CDR1 and CDR2 (germline): MNHEY, SVGAGI. The junction had 11 bases not matched to a gene; V was cut back by 5 bases and J by 7 bases. The CDR3 consists of 15 residues. The chain's CDR3 is CASSRTTGTGSGYTF. The CDR3 region has the DNA TGTGCCAGCAGTAGAACTACCGGGACAGGGTCTGGCTACACCTTC.

The chain couples TRBV6-2 or TRBV6-3 to TRBJ2-1, with 10 positions matching TRBD2. Germline V gene sequence: CDR1 MNHEY, CDR2 SVGEGT. J lost 4 bases, V lost 4 bases, and 1 base had no gene match. The CDR3 is made up of 14 amino acids. Here the CDR3 DNA reads TGTGCCAGCAGTTCGACTAGCGGGTACAATGAGCAGTTCTTC. It yields the protein CASSSTSGYNEQFF.

The gene calls are TRBV7-9 and TRBJ1-1, with 7 positions matching TRBD1. V gave up 5 bases and J gave up 6 bases; unmatched junction bases: 9. The CDR3 contains 14 residues. Germline assignment: CDR1 SEHNR and CDR2 FQNEAQ (reference sequence). The CDR3 bases are TGTGCCAGCAGCGGAAGGGGGCCAGACGCTGAAGCTTTCTTT. It codes for CASSGRGPDAEAFF. Complete variable domain (other parts from reference TRBV7-9 and TRBJ1-1): DTGVSQNPRHKITKRGQNVTFRCDPISEHNRLYWYRQTLGQGPEFLTYFQNEAQLEKSRLLSDRFSAERPKGSFSTLEIQRTEQGDSAMYLCASSGRGPDAEAFFGQGTRLTVV.

J is TRBJ2-1 and V is TRBV19; 10 nucleotides agree with TRBD1. CDR3 length: 16 residues. Germline V lookup: CDR1 LNHDA, CDR2 SQIVND (reference sequence). Trimming at V came to 9 bases and at J to 2 bases, leaving 10 bases not matched to a gene. The CDR3 DNA reads as TGTGCCAGCCTATCACCGGGACAGGGGACCTACAATGAGCAGTTCTTC. It specifies CASLSPGQGTYNEQFF.

This clone was counted a single time. This sequence joins TRBV15 and TRBJ2-7; a possible D gene is TRBD2 (5 bases). CDR1 is LNHNV, CDR2 YYDKDF, per germline (reference sequence). V lost 1 base and J lost 5, with 9 bases in between. The CDR3 runs to 13 residues. The CDR3: CATSRGGVNEQYF. The CDR3 DNA reads as TGTGCCACCAGCAGAGGGGGAGTCAACGAGCAGTACTTC.

This chain connects TRBV18 to TRBJ1-4, with D perhaps matching TRBD1 (6 bases). The CDR3 loop spans 16 amino acids. Trimming left V 6 bases short and J 0 bases short, with 14 bases between. Germline CDR1 reads KGHSH; CDR2 reads LQKENI. The CDR3 reads CASSRGQLATNEKLFF. Written as DNA, the CDR3 is TGTGCCAGCTCGCGCGGACAGCTTGCAACTAATGAAAAACTGTTTTTT.

This clone appeared once. The chain is built from TRBV5-1 and TRBJ2-3, with TRBD2 identical over 7 bases. Trimming cost V 0 bases and J 0 bases; bases outside gene matches: 4. From germline, CDR1 is SGHRS and CDR2 YFSETQ. The CDR3 runs to 16 residues. CDR3 residues: CASSLVGGGSTDTQYF. In nucleotides, the CDR3 is TGCGCCAGCAGCTTGGTTGGGGGAGGGAGCACAGATACGCAGTATTTT.

The chain combines TRBV28 with TRBJ2-7; TRBD2 is a possible D gene (6 bases). Germline lookup yields CDR1 MDHEN and CDR2 SYDVKM. Trimming took 6 bases from V and 7 from J, leaving 19 bases between them. This CDR3 has 14 amino acids. DNA of the CDR3: TGTGCCAGCAGGGAGGGTAGTCTCGGTAGTGAGCAGTACTTC. Translated, it gives CASREGSLGSEQYF.

The chain links TRBV7-8 to TRBJ2-5; a weak D match, TRBD2 (7 bases). This CDR3 is built from 14 residues. Germline CDR1 is SGHVS and CDR2 is FQNEAQ. Trimming stripped 8 bases from V and 5 bases from J, with 18 bases between. The CDR3 DNA sequence: TGTGCCAGCCAAGGGGGAGGGCCTGGGGAGACCCAGTACTTC. Amino acid sequence: CASQGGGPGETQYF.

Turning to this clone: Additional DNA sequences in this sample encode the identical CDR3. This sequence joins TRBV28 and TRBJ2-7; 9 bases are a match to TRBD1. Germline-derived CDR1 and CDR2 are MDHEN and SYDVKM. The J segment lost 0 bases and the V segment lost 5 bases, leaving 8 bases of the junction unmatched. This CDR3 has 16 amino acids. The DNA of the CDR3 is TGTGCCAGCAGTCTCAGCCGGGACAGGGCCTCCTACGAGCAGTACTTC. It codes for CASSLSRDRASYEQYF.

The table lists this clone with a few counts. The chain combines TRBV10-1 with TRBJ1-2; D may be TRBD1 (5 bases). The CDR3 is 14 residues long. Looked up from germline, CDR1 is WNHNN and CDR2 is SYGVQD (reference sequence). V shed 6 bases and J shed 4 bases, with 15 bases lying between them. CDR3: CASREARAPYGYTF. CDR3 sequence (DNA): TGCGCCAGCAGAGAGGCCAGGGCCCCCTATGGCTACACCTTC.